Each of the 20 T cell receptor beta chains below was sequenced from the same sample in a study of T cell changes during pregnancy in multiple sclerosis. The protocol was immunoSEQ multiplex PCR, while the TCRdb copy is restricted to in-frame clones and leaves out a portion. The profile shows tens of thousands of clones, around 94% of them singletons. The input for sequencing was CD4+ T cells from peripheral blood mononuclear cells, taken in the third trimester of pregnancy. These receptors came from a female donor with multiple sclerosis, enrolled in a pregnancy study.

The rearrangement joins TRBV4-2 to TRBJ2-6; no clear D gene. V was trimmed by 5 bases and J by 5 bases, leaving 22 bases between them. Germline loops: CDR1 LGHNA, CDR2 YNFKEQ. The CDR3 is 18 amino acids. The CDR3 DNA sequence: TGTGCCAGCAGCATGCCGAGCAAAGGTTACAGTCGGGCCAACGTCCTGACTTTC. It encodes CASSMPSKGYSRANVLTF.

A single count supports this clone. In DNA form, the CDR3 reads TGTGCCAGCTCACTACCGGACAGGGAATACTATGGCTACACCTTC. Its translation is CASSLPDREYYGYTF. The chain is built from TRBV18 and TRBJ1-2; TRBD1 matches at 8 bases. With V trimmed by 4 bases and J by 3 bases, 7 bases remained unmatched. In germline, CDR1 is KGHSH, CDR2 LQKENI. There are 15 residues in the CDR3. The full variable domain, with the rest looked up from reference TRBV18 and TRBJ1-2, is NAGVMQNPRHLVRRRGQEARLRCSPMKGHSHVYWYRQLPEEGLKFMVYLQKENIIDESGMPKERFSAEFPKEGPSILRIQQVVRGDSAAYFCASSLPDREYYGYTFGSGTRLTVV.

The chain joins TRBV30 to TRBJ2-5; 8 nucleotides align to TRBD1. V shed 7 bases, J shed 7 bases, and the junction held 5 bases outside the gene matches. Germline CDR1 GTSNPN, CDR2 SVGIG (reference sequence). This CDR3 contains 11 residues. CDR3 sequence: CASGGIGTQYF. Here the CDR3 DNA reads TGTGCCTCAGGGGGCATTGGGACCCAGTACTTC.

The J gene is TRBJ2-2, the V gene TRBV9, with D maybe TRBD1 (5 bases). Germline V gene sequence: CDR1 SGDLS, CDR2 YYNGEE. The CDR3 covers 15 residues. V was clipped by 0 bases and J by 5 bases, with 11 bases between them. In DNA, the CDR3 is TGTGCCAGCAGCGTAGAGGGGCAGACGACCGGGGAGCTGTTTTTT. Protein: CASSVEGQTTGELFF.

This chain connects TRBV11-1 to TRBJ2-1; 13 bases match TRBD2. Trimming cost V 5 bases and J 4 bases; bases outside gene matches: 11. Germline-derived CDR1 and CDR2 are SGHAT and FQDESV (reference sequence). This CDR3 has 18 residues. The CDR3, as DNA: TGTGCCAGCAGCCCACGGGCCCTACTAGCGGGAGGGTACAATGAGCAGTTCTTC. As protein: CASSPRALLAGGYNEQFF.

This clone was seen a single time. The rearrangement joins TRBV11-1 to TRBJ2-3; the match to TRBD2 covers 9 bases. J lost 6 bases, V lost 6 bases, and 10 bases had no gene match. From germline, CDR1 is SGHAT and CDR2 FQDESV (reference sequence). The CDR3 has 15 amino acids. CDR3 amino acids: CASSLSSGGPDTQYF. The CDR3 coding sequence is TGTGCCAGCAGTTTGTCCAGCGGGGGGCCGGATACGCAGTATTTT.

This chain connects TRBV11-1 to TRBJ2-1; 11 bases agree with TRBD1. The junction had 9 bases not matched to a gene; V was cut back by 4 bases and J by 7 bases. Germline-derived CDR1 and CDR2 are SGHAT and FQDESV (reference sequence). CDR3 length: 16 amino acids. DNA of the CDR3: TGTGCCAGCAGCTCCCGGACAGGGGGCCTATCTAATGAGCAGTTCTTC. Amino acids: CASSSRTGGLSNEQFF.

The rearrangement links TRBV15 to TRBJ2-1; 11 nucleotides align to TRBD2. This CDR3 comprises 14 residues. V gave up 8 bases and J gave up 4 bases; unmatched junction bases: 4. The germline V gene has CDR1 LNHNV and CDR2 YYDKDF (reference sequence). The CDR3 here is CATQLAGAYNEQFF. Written as DNA, the CDR3 is TGTGCCACCCAACTAGCGGGAGCTTACAATGAGCAGTTCTTC.

This clone has only a few counts. V gene TRBV18 combines with J gene TRBJ2-1; D possibly corresponds to TRBD1 (6 bases). Germline values: CDR1 KGHSH, CDR2 LQKENI. CDR3 length: 15 residues. The V end was cut by 2 bases, the J end by 3 bases, with 11 bases between. CDR3 region: CASSPLGQNYNEQFF. For the CDR3, the DNA is TGTGCCAGCTCACCATTAGGACAGAACTACAATGAGCAGTTCTTC.

V and J are TRBV5-1 and TRBJ1-1; D remains ambiguous. Germline CDR1 and CDR2: SGHRS and YFSETQ. The CDR3 has 15 amino acids. Trimming left V 0 bases short and J 4 bases short, with 13 bases between. The CDR3 DNA sequence: TGCGCCAGCAGCTTGGCGCCGGGAACCATCACTGAAGCTTTCTTT. This translates into CASSLAPGTITEAFF. The whole variable domain, remainder taken from reference TRBV5-1 and TRBJ1-1, is KAGVTQTPRYLIKTRGQQVTLSCSPISGHRSVSWYQQTPGQGLQFLFEYFSETQRNKGNFPGRFSGRQFSNSRSEMNVSTLELGDSALYLCASSLAPGTITEAFFGQGTRLTVV.

This clone was recorded only once. The chain carries TRBV5-1 and TRBJ2-1; tentative D call: TRBD2 (5 bases). V was shortened by 4 bases and J by 3 bases, with 14 bases between the two germline ends. The CDR3 consists of 15 residues. Germline CDR1 reads SGHRS; CDR2 reads YFSETQ. The CDR3: CASSRSSFGYNEQFF. The CDR3 DNA reads as TGCGCCAGCAGCCGATCTAGCTTCGGCTACAATGAGCAGTTCTTC.

The J gene is TRBJ2-3, the V gene TRBV7-2; TRBD2 matches at 7 bases. The CDR3 contains 14 residues. The ends lost 4 bases at V and 4 bases at J; junction bases unmatched: 5. The germline V gene has CDR1 SGHTA and CDR2 FQGNSA. The CDR3 is CASSSAGRADTQYF. DNA of the CDR3: TGTGCCAGCAGCTCTGCGGGGAGGGCAGATACGCAGTATTTT.

The rearrangement links TRBV5-1 to TRBJ1-4, with D tentatively TRBD1 (6 bases). From germline, CDR1 is SGHRS and CDR2 YFSETQ. Trimming took 0 bases from V and 8 from J, leaving 17 bases between them. The CDR3 length is 16 residues. The CDR3 reads CASSLGGGGAREKLFF. CDR3 bases: TGCGCCAGCAGCTTGGGCGGCGGGGGCGCTAGGGAAAAACTGTTTTTT.

The chain employs TRBV7-9 and TRBJ1-1, with 8 bases matching TRBD1. V lost 2 bases and J lost 4; bases outside the gene matches: 6. Looked up from germline, CDR1 is SEHNR and CDR2 is FQNEAQ (reference sequence). The CDR3 loop spans 15 amino acids. Here the CDR3 reads CASSLLDRGGTEAFF. CDR3 in DNA: TGTGCCAGCAGCTTACTCGACAGGGGAGGCACTGAAGCTTTCTTT.

The chain links TRBV28 to TRBJ2-1; tentatively, D is TRBD2 (5 bases). Germline CDR1 and CDR2: MDHEN and SYDVKM. Trimming pared 2 bases from V and 5 bases from J, leaving 13 bases between. CDR3 length equals 15 residues. DNA of the CDR3: TGTGCCAGCAGTTTAGAGCGGAGCCCCCACAATGAGCAGTTCTTC. This sequence encodes CASSLERSPHNEQFF. Combining the CDR3 with reference TRBV28 and TRBJ2-1 gives the whole variable domain DVKVTQSSRYLVKRTGEKVFLECVQDMDHENMFWYRQDPGLGLRLIYFSYDVKMKEKGDIPEGYSVSREKKERFSLILESASTNQTSMYLCASSLERSPHNEQFFGPGTRLTVL.

The chain employs TRBV6-1 and TRBJ2-5; D is undetermined. Between the trimmed V and J ends, which lost 4 bases and 4 bases, there was a span of 10 bases. Germline V gives CDR1 MNHNS, CDR2 SASEGT. The CDR3 runs 13 residues. In DNA, the CDR3 is TGTGCCAGCAGTGCGAAGAGGCGAGAGACCCAGTACTTC. Its translation: CASSAKRRETQYF.

The chain has TRBV6-6 and TRBJ2-7, with D perhaps matching TRBD2 (6 bases). V was cut by 3 bases and J by 2 bases, with 14 bases left in between. CDR1 MNHNY and CDR2 SVGAGI come from the germline V gene (reference sequence). The CDR3 length is 15 residues. The CDR3 DNA reads TGTGCCAGCAGTTATGCGGGGCCGATTGCCTACGAGCAGTACTTC. Translation gives CASSYAGPIAYEQYF.

The rearrangement uses TRBV28 and TRBJ2-7; maybe TRBD2 (6 bases). The CDR3 is made up of 15 amino acids. Per germline, CDR1 MDHEN and CDR2 SYDVKM. Trimming took 1 base from V and 2 from J, leaving 12 bases between them. The CDR3 DNA follows: TGTGCCAGCAGTTTATCTGGCGGGAACACCTACGAGCAGTACTTC. Translating gives CASSLSGGNTYEQYF.

The chain links TRBV7-2 to TRBJ2-3, with D perhaps matching TRBD1 (5 bases). Germline lookup yields CDR1 SGHTA and CDR2 FQGNSA. This CDR3 has 14 residues. Trimming pared 6 bases from V and 5 bases from J, leaving 15 bases between. The CDR3 DNA sequence: TGTGCCAGCAGTCTTAGGTTTAGGGGAGATACGCAGTATTTT. This codes for CASSLRFRGDTQYF.

V usage is TRBV25-1 and J usage is TRBJ1-3, with a tentative D call TRBD1 (6 bases). The length of the CDR3 is 15 residues. Trimming shortened V by 2 bases and J by 5 bases, and 13 bases separated the two germline ends. Germline loops: CDR1 MGHDK, CDR2 SYGVNS. The CDR3 loop is CASSEQGSRRNTIYF. The CDR3 nucleotides are TGTGCCAGCAGTGAACAGGGGAGTAGGAGAAACACCATATATTTT.